This passage covers 24 T cell receptor beta chains from one sample sequenced in a study of blood T cell repertoires in COVID-19. The method was immunoSEQ multiplex PCR; TCRdb's version includes in-frame clones alone and lacks a portion of them. The sample lists 250,000 to 300,000 clones; 75% to 90% were seen once. Sequenced input: peripheral blood. These receptor sequences come from a woman aged 50 to 65 who had recovered from COVID-19.

This clone was seen many times. CDR3 coding DNA: TGTGCCAGTTCTCGGGGGATAGAGCACACCTTC. Amino acids: CASSRGIEHTF. The chain has TRBV19 and TRBJ1-2; TRBD1 might be the D (5 bases). The CDR3 spans 11 residues. Trimming removed 8 bases from V and 12 bases from J, with 16 bases in between. CDR1 is LNHDA, CDR2 SQIVND, per germline (reference sequence).

This clone was seen more than once but under ten times. CDR3 nucleotide sequence: TGTGCCAGCAGTTACGCCCGGGACAGGGGGCTAGAGCAGTACTTC. Amino acids: CASSYARDRGLEQYF. This sequence joins TRBV6-6 and TRBJ2-7; 12 bases align to TRBD1. The V and J ends lost 2 bases and 7 bases, in that order; junction bases with no gene match: 6. Germline V CDR1 and CDR2: MNHNY, SVGAGI (reference sequence). This CDR3 is 15 amino acids long.

J is TRBJ1-1 and V is TRBV29-1; 8 bases map to TRBD1. There are 15 residues in the CDR3. V was pared by 4 bases and J by 4 bases, with 11 bases of the junction left unmatched. Germline CDR1 reads SQVTM; CDR2 reads ANQGSEA. The CDR3 DNA follows: TGCAGCGTTGTCTGGCCGGGAACAGGGGGCACTGAAGCTTTCTTT. Its protein product is CSVVWPGTGGTEAFF.

The chain is built from TRBV3-1 (or the pseudogene TRBV3-2) and TRBJ2-5; D is perhaps TRBD2 (5 bases). The V end was cut by 7 bases, the J end by 5 bases, with 20 bases between. CDR3 length: 15 amino acids. Germline CDR1 is LGHDT and CDR2 is YNNKEL (reference sequence). The CDR3 DNA reads as TGTGCCAGCACGCGTGTTTTTCAGAGGGAGGAGACCCAGTACTTC. Translating it yields CASTRVFQREETQYF.

The chain combines TRBV6-5 with TRBJ1-2; 8 nucleotides match TRBD1. Germline V gene lookup returns CDR1 MNHEY and CDR2 SVGAGI. This CDR3 is 12 amino acids long. Losses at the gene ends were 5 bases for V and 8 bases for J; bases not matched to a gene: 4. CDR3 DNA: TGTGCCAGCAGTCTTACAGGGGGAGGCTACACCTTC. It translates to CASSLTGGGYTF.

The sample holds one count of this clone. This chain joins TRBV9 and TRBJ2-1; 8 bases are shared with TRBD2. CDR3 length: 15 amino acids. The V gene's germline CDR1 is SGDLS and CDR2 YYNGEE. Losses at the gene ends were 2 bases for V and 3 bases for J; bases not matched to a gene: 4. CDR3: CASSVDGGVYNEQFF. DNA of the CDR3: TGTGCCAGCAGCGTGGACGGGGGGGTCTACAATGAGCAGTTCTTC.

The rearrangement uses TRBV15 and TRBJ1-2; D not certain. Looked up from germline, CDR1 is LNHNV and CDR2 is YYDKDF (reference sequence). This CDR3 comprises 14 residues. Trimming removed 0 bases at V and 2 bases at J, with 7 bases between. CDR3 in amino acids: CATSRDPGNYGYTF. As DNA, the CDR3 is TGTGCCACCAGCAGAGATCCAGGAAACTATGGCTACACCTTC. The variable domain in full, with the rest retrieved from reference TRBV15 and TRBJ1-2, is DAMVIQNPRYQVTQFGKPVTLSCSQTLNHNVMYWYQQKSSQAPKLLFHYYDKDFNNEADTPDNFQSRRPNTSFCFLDIRSPGLGDTAMYLCATSRDPGNYGYTFGSGTRLTVV.

This rearrangement joins TRBV30 to TRBJ1-1, with 7 bases matching TRBD1. The germline V gene has CDR1 GTSNPN and CDR2 SVGIG (reference sequence). This CDR3 spans 13 amino acids. The V segment lost 1 base and the J segment 8 bases; nucleotides outside the gene matches: 7. CDR3 loop: CAWSDWTGREAFF. Here the CDR3 DNA reads TGTGCCTGGAGTGATTGGACAGGCCGCGAAGCTTTCTTT.

This chain uses TRBV12-3 or TRBV12-4 with TRBJ1-4, with D tentatively TRBD1 (5 bases). The CDR3 is made up of 13 amino acids. V was cut by 2 bases and J by 8 bases, with 9 bases left in between. The CDR3 reads CASSLNWGEKLFF. CDR3 sequence (DNA): TGTGCCAGCAGTTTAAACTGGGGCGAAAAACTGTTTTTT.

The V gene is TRBV5-1, the J gene TRBJ2-5, with D uncertain. Germline CDR1 is SGHRS and CDR2 is YFSETQ. The CDR3 totals 14 residues. Trimming removed 1 base from V and 1 base from J, with 8 bases in between. The CDR3 region has the DNA TGCGCCAGCAGCTTGCTCTCTCTCCAAGAGACCCAGTACTTC. Protein: CASSLLSLQETQYF.

The chain links TRBV29-1 to TRBJ2-3; D is undetermined. Germline loops: CDR1 SQVTM, CDR2 ANQGSEA. There are 12 residues in the CDR3. Trimming took off 2 bases at V and 4 bases at J, with 7 bases between the two ends. In DNA form, the CDR3 reads TGCAGCGTTGAACCCCTCCCAGATACGCAGTATTTT. It codes for CSVEPLPDTQYF.

The chain has TRBV29-1 and TRBJ2-2, with 9 bases fitting TRBD1. Germline loops: CDR1 SQVTM, CDR2 ANQGSEA. The CDR3 is made up of 16 amino acids. With V trimmed by 7 bases and J by 6 bases, 15 bases remained unmatched. The CDR3 bases are TGCAGCGCCTCTAAAGGGACAGGGCTGTCATCCGGGGAGCTGTTTTTT. Its translation is CSASKGTGLSSGELFF.

The chain has TRBV7-3 and TRBJ2-3; 10 nucleotides agree with TRBD2. Germline lookup yields CDR1 SGHTA and CDR2 FQGTGA. The trim removed 3 bases at V and 4 bases at J, leaving 4 bases unmatched. CDR3 length: 15 residues. The CDR3 DNA sequence: TGTGCCAGCAGCTTGAGAGCGGGAGGGCCAGATACGCAGTATTTT. It translates to CASSLRAGGPDTQYF.

The chain combines TRBV19 with TRBJ2-5; D perhaps matches TRBD2 (5 bases). Germline V gives CDR1 LNHDA, CDR2 SQIVND (reference sequence). V shed 3 bases and J shed 4 bases, with 15 bases lying between them. The CDR3 has 15 residues. CDR3 nucleotides: TGTGCCAGTAGTATGAACGGGGATAGAGGAGAGACCCAGTACTTC. This translates into CASSMNGDRGETQYF.

V is TRBV12-5 and J is TRBJ2-5; possibly TRBD1 for D (6 bases). V was trimmed by 6 bases and J by 3 bases, leaving 23 bases between them. The CDR3 consists of 17 residues. Germline CDR1 is LGHNT and CDR2 is FRNRAP. CDR3 loop: CASGPLTRTASKETQYF. The CDR3 nucleotides are TGTGCTAGTGGCCCCCTAACGCGGACAGCATCCAAAGAGACCCAGTACTTC.

The rearrangement uses TRBV4-3 and TRBJ2-1; 9 nucleotides agree with TRBD2. The germline V gene has CDR1 LGHNA and CDR2 YSLEER. The CDR3 spans 19 residues. The V gene end was trimmed by 0 bases and the J gene end by 0 bases; junction bases not matched to a gene: 9. CDR3 in amino acids: CASSQESLAGPSSYNEQFF. The CDR3 bases are TGCGCCAGCAGCCAAGAGTCGCTAGCGGGACCGAGCTCCTACAATGAGCAGTTCTTC.

The chain employs TRBV7-3 and TRBJ2-1; 7 bases fit TRBD2. Looked up from germline, CDR1 is SGHTA and CDR2 is FQGTGA. V shed 2 bases, J shed 5 bases, and the junction held 6 bases outside the gene matches. The CDR3 sequence is 15 residues long. DNA for the CDR3: TGTGCCAGCAGCTTAGGGGCTAGCGGTAACAATGAGCAGTTCTTC. This gives the protein CASSLGASGNNEQFF.

The chain recombines TRBV5-1 with TRBJ1-4, with D tentatively TRBD1 (5 bases). The CDR3 covers 14 residues. Germline CDR1 and CDR2: SGHRS and YFSETQ. V was trimmed by 4 bases and J by 4 bases, leaving 11 bases between them. The CDR3 loop reads CASSLRALNEKLFF. The CDR3 bases are TGCGCCAGCAGCCTCAGGGCCCTTAATGAAAAACTGTTTTTT.

On this clone itself: Other nucleotide sequences from this sample produce the same CDR3. The chain links TRBV24-1 to TRBJ2-1, with TRBD2 matching 11 bases. The CDR3 is 13 amino acids. Germline assignment: CDR1 KGHDR and CDR2 SFDVKD. V lost 9 bases and J lost 4; bases outside the gene matches: 1. The CDR3 sequence is CATGTSGYNEQFF. In nucleotides, the CDR3 is TGTGCCACCGGGACTAGCGGTTACAATGAGCAGTTCTTC.

This rearrangement joins TRBV18 to TRBJ2-3; 8 positions match TRBD2. Germline CDR1 KGHSH, CDR2 LQKENI. This CDR3 spans 16 amino acids. The trim removed 0 bases at V and 0 bases at J, leaving 2 bases unmatched. The CDR3 region is CASSPPAGGSTDTQYF. In DNA form, the CDR3 reads TGTGCCAGCTCACCACCGGCGGGGGGTAGCACAGATACGCAGTATTTT.

J is TRBJ2-2 and V is TRBV6-5; D is possibly TRBD1 (6 bases). This CDR3 has 15 amino acids. V lost 4 bases to trimming and J lost 6 bases, with 15 bases between them. Looked up from germline, CDR1 is MNHEY and CDR2 is SVGAGI. The chain's CDR3 is CASSWRQEVPGELFF. The CDR3 nucleotides are TGTGCCAGCAGTTGGAGACAGGAGGTGCCCGGGGAGCTGTTTTTT.

The chain employs TRBV6-9 and TRBJ1-2; D perhaps matches TRBD1 (6 bases). Looked up from germline, CDR1 is MNHGY and CDR2 is SVAAGI. The CDR3 sequence is 16 residues long. Trimming removed 8 bases from V and 0 bases from J, with 19 bases in between. Here the CDR3 DNA reads TGTGCCAGCGTGGGGAAATCGACAGGCTCTAACTATGGCTACACCTTC. Protein product: CASVGKSTGSNYGYTF.

The V call is TRBV2, the J call TRBJ1-2; 7 bases align to TRBD1. The length of the CDR3 is 11 residues. Germline-derived CDR1 and CDR2 are SNHLY and FYNNEI. CDR3 nucleotides: TGTCTCAGGGGGACAGTCTATGGCTACACCTTC. Translation gives CLRGTVYGYTF.

This chain links TRBV29-1 with TRBJ2-1; 8 bases agree with TRBD1. The germline V gene has CDR1 SQVTM and CDR2 ANQGSEA. CDR3 size: 14 residues. In nucleotides, the CDR3 is TGCAGTGAAACTACAGGGGGCTCCTACAATGAGCAGTTCTTC. Amino acid sequence: CSETTGGSYNEQFF.